These 32 T cell receptor beta chains share one sample of origin, sequenced in a study of neoadjuvant anti-PD-1 for oral cavity cancer. Produced via immunoSEQ multiplex PCR; TCRdb's table is partial and in-frame only. The profile covers 9,500 to 15,000 clones, with 70% to 75% appearing a single time and around 2.5% taken by the ten largest. Time point noted: after neoadjuvant nivolumab, at surgical resection. The input for sequencing was PBMCs, taken after nivolumab (anti-PD-1) treatment. The receptors derive from a person between 40 and 85 years old with oral cavity squamous cell carcinoma.

The chain recombines TRBV29-1 with TRBJ2-5; D is ambiguous. CDR3 length equals 12 residues. The V end was cut by 3 bases, the J end by 2 bases, with 7 bases between. In germline, CDR1 is SQVTM, CDR2 ANQGSEA. Written as DNA, the CDR3 is TGCAGCGTTGAGAGTAGGCAAGAGACCCAGTACTTC. This translates into CSVESRQETQYF.

The chain is built from TRBV30 and TRBJ2-5; a possible D gene is TRBD1 (6 bases). Trimming removed 3 bases from V and 5 bases from J, with 19 bases in between. Germline CDR1 reads GTSNPN; CDR2 reads SVGIG (reference sequence). The CDR3 has 15 amino acids. The CDR3 spells CAWSRGQTRTETQYF. The CDR3 DNA reads TGTGCCTGGAGCCGCGGACAGACCAGGACGGAGACCCAGTACTTC.

The CDR3 protein is CASSREGSGNTIYF. CDR3 bases: TGCGCCAGCAGCAGGGAGGGCTCTGGAAACACCATATATTTT. This sequence joins TRBV4-1 and TRBJ1-3; D gene ambiguous. The CDR3 consists of 14 residues. The V and J ends lost 5 bases and 0 bases respectively, with 8 bases between them. CDR1 is MGHRA, CDR2 YSYEKL, per germline.

This chain connects TRBV14 to TRBJ1-6, with 8 bases aligning to TRBD1. CDR1 is SGHDN and CDR2 is FVKESK in the germline V gene. V trimming: 0 bases; J trimming: 0 bases; junction bases outside the gene matches: 13. The CDR3 is 21 residues long. As DNA, the CDR3 is TGTGCCAGCAGCCAAGATCCGGCAAAACTAGACAGGGGCTCCTATAATTCACCCCTCCACTTT. This translates into CASSQDPAKLDRGSYNSPLHF.

The chain combines TRBV28 with TRBJ2-5; 8 nucleotides align to TRBD2. Germline V gene sequence: CDR1 MDHEN, CDR2 SYDVKM. The CDR3 spans 15 residues. V dropped 5 bases and J dropped 2; count of bases not matched to a gene: 7. CDR3 sequence: CASSPAGVRQETQYF. DNA for the CDR3: TGTGCCAGCAGTCCAGCGGGAGTGAGGCAAGAGACCCAGTACTTC.

The table lists this clone with a few counts. V and J are TRBV5-1 and TRBJ1-2; D gene ambiguous. V dropped 2 bases and J dropped 5 bases, with 16 bases sitting between them. Per the germline V gene, CDR1 is SGHRS and CDR2 is YFSETQ. CDR3 size: 15 residues. The CDR3 loop reads CASSLTAPQTYGYTF. For the CDR3, the DNA is TGCGCCAGCAGCTTAACAGCGCCGCAAACATATGGCTACACCTTC.

CDR3 amino acids: CARLAPAGGPGELFF. CDR3 nucleotides: TGTGCCAGACTAGCTCCAGCGGGGGGCCCCGGGGAGCTGTTTTTT. This chain connects TRBV7-2 to TRBJ2-2; 9 nucleotides match TRBD2. The CDR3 length is 15 residues. The germline V gene encodes CDR1 SGHTA and CDR2 FQGNSA. V dropped 9 bases and J dropped 6; count of bases not matched to a gene: 11.

This clone has more than one count but fewer than ten. V gene TRBV7-9 combines with J gene TRBJ1-6; 11 positions match TRBD1. V shed 1 base and J 13 bases; nucleotides not matched to a gene: 3. The CDR3 consists of 14 residues. Germline lookup yields CDR1 SEHNR and CDR2 FQNEAQ (reference sequence). The CDR3 nucleotides are TGTGCCAGCAGCTTAGAGGGACAGGGGGACCCCCTCCACTTT. It specifies CASSLEGQGDPLHF.

The rearrangement joins TRBV10-3 to TRBJ2-7, with D perhaps matching TRBD1 (6 bases). Germline assignment: CDR1 ENHRY and CDR2 SYGVKD. Trimming took off 0 bases at V and 4 bases at J, with 19 bases between the two ends. CDR3 size: 17 residues. CDR3 sequence reads: CAISESKLGAALYEQYF. In nucleotides, the CDR3 is TGTGCCATCAGTGAGTCGAAATTGGGGGCAGCGTTGTACGAGCAGTACTTC.

This clone is a singleton in its sample. This chain connects TRBV15 to TRBJ2-1; D ambiguous. This CDR3 is 18 amino acids long. Germline assignment: CDR1 LNHNV and CDR2 YYDKDF (reference sequence). Between the trimmed V and J ends, which lost 1 base and 0 bases, there was a span of 16 bases. In DNA form, the CDR3 reads TGTGCCACCAGCAGAGTATGGGCCCGAGGATCCTCCTACAATGAGCAGTTCTTC. It is translated as CATSRVWARGSSYNEQFF.

The rearrangement links TRBV10-1 to TRBJ2-1; 8 bases fit TRBD2. Germline loops: CDR1 WNHNN, CDR2 SYGVQD (reference sequence). J gave up 4 bases and V 9 bases, and 11 bases lay outside the gene matches. The CDR3 is made up of 15 amino acids. CDR3 in amino acids: CARGRTSQTYNEQFF. The CDR3 DNA follows: TGCGCCAGGGGGCGGACTAGCCAAACATACAATGAGCAGTTCTTC.

The chain has TRBV18 and TRBJ2-1, with D maybe TRBD1 (5 bases). The CDR3 contains 14 residues. The V end was cut by 5 bases, the J end by 6 bases, with 14 bases between. Germline assignment: CDR1 KGHSH and CDR2 LQKENI. The CDR3 DNA follows: TGTGCCAGCTCAGCAGAACAGGTTATCAATGAGCAGTTCTTC. Protein product: CASSAEQVINEQFF.

This chain joins TRBV27 and TRBJ2-7, with 10 bases aligning to TRBD2. This CDR3 comprises 16 residues. The V and J ends lost 5 bases and 6 bases, in that order; junction bases with no gene match: 13. CDR1 MNHEY and CDR2 SMNVEV come from the germline V gene (reference sequence). CDR3: CASSTYPLLAGSEQYF. The CDR3 bases are TGTGCCAGCAGTACATACCCCCTACTAGCGGGGAGCGAGCAGTACTTC.

The rearrangement links TRBV15 to TRBJ2-7; 8 nucleotides agree with TRBD1. CDR1 is LNHNV, CDR2 YYDKDF, per germline (reference sequence). This CDR3 is 13 amino acids long. The V and J ends lost 2 bases and 6 bases, in that order; junction bases with no gene match: 3. The CDR3 DNA reads as TGTGCCACCAGCAGACAGGGGGCGAGCGAGCAGTACTTC. This encodes CATSRQGASEQYF. Variable domain in full (rest from reference TRBV15 and TRBJ2-7): DAMVIQNPRYQVTQFGKPVTLSCSQTLNHNVMYWYQQKSSQAPKLLFHYYDKDFNNEADTPDNFQSRRPNTSFCFLDIRSPGLGDTAMYLCATSRQGASEQYFGPGTRLTVT.

This clone was counted a single time. V is TRBV11-2 and J is TRBJ2-4; perhaps TRBD2 as D (7 bases). The CDR3 extends over 18 amino acids. Trimming took 7 bases from V and 0 from J, leaving 22 bases between them. Germline V gives CDR1 SGHAT, CDR2 FQNNGV. CDR3 nucleotides: TGTGCCAGCAACTCGATTGGGCGGGGGCTAACAGCCAAAAACATTCAGTACTTC. This gives the protein CASNSIGRGLTAKNIQYF. Together with reference TRBV11-2 and TRBJ2-4, the CDR3 gives the full variable domain: EAGVAQSPRYKIIEKRQSVAFWCNPISGHATLYWYQQILGQGPKLLIQFQNNGVVDDSQLPKDRFSAERLKGVDSTLKIQPAKLEDSAVYLCASNSIGRGLTAKNIQYFGAGTRLSVL.

The chain couples TRBV2 to TRBJ1-2, with a tentative D call TRBD1 (5 bases). Trimming removed 4 bases at V and 10 bases at J, with 19 bases between. Looked up from germline, CDR1 is SNHLY and CDR2 is FYNNEI. There are 14 residues in the CDR3. The CDR3: CASSAWPRQLFYTF. The DNA for the CDR3 is TGTGCCAGCAGTGCATGGCCCAGACAGCTTTTCTACACCTTC.

The chain has TRBV5-1 and TRBJ1-5; D unclear. V was shortened by 1 base and J by 2 bases, with 4 bases between the two germline ends. Germline CDR1 reads SGHRS; CDR2 reads YFSETQ. CDR3 length: 13 amino acids. CDR3 amino acids: CASSLSGNQPQHF. CDR3 nucleotide sequence: TGCGCCAGCAGCTTGAGTGGCAATCAGCCCCAGCATTTT.

V is TRBV11-2 and J is TRBJ2-5, with D uncertain. The CDR3 sequence is 14 residues long. Germline assignment: CDR1 SGHAT and CDR2 FQNNGV. V lost 5 bases to trimming and J lost 1 base, with 11 bases between them. The CDR3 sequence: CASSLRTAQETQYF. The CDR3 DNA is TGTGCCAGCAGCCTAAGGACGGCCCAAGAGACCCAGTACTTC.

The gene calls are TRBV6-1 and TRBJ2-7; TRBD1 matches 9 bases. With 3 bases clipped from V and 3 bases from J, the junction kept 6 bases outside the gene matches. Germline-derived CDR1 and CDR2 are MNHNS and SASEGT. The CDR3 covers 15 residues. The CDR3 here is CASSDPGQGVYEQYF. For the CDR3, the DNA is TGTGCCAGCAGTGACCCGGGACAGGGAGTCTACGAGCAGTACTTC.

This clone was observed a handful of times. The chain links TRBV2 to TRBJ1-5; 8 nucleotides match TRBD1. Germline-derived CDR1 and CDR2 are SNHLY and FYNNEI. Losses at the gene ends were 6 bases for V and 4 bases for J; bases not matched to a gene: 5. The CDR3 covers 14 residues. The DNA of the CDR3 is TGTGCCAGCAGGGGGACAGGATCAAATCAGCCCCAGCATTTT. This sequence encodes CASRGTGSNQPQHF.

The chain joins TRBV5-1 to TRBJ1-2; 7 bases are a match to TRBD1. Germline V gene sequence: CDR1 SGHRS, CDR2 YFSETQ. V lost 0 bases to trimming and J lost 6 bases; unmatched junction nucleotides: 8. This CDR3 spans 15 amino acids. The CDR3 DNA reads as TGCGCCAGCAGCTTGGGCCGACAGGGTAATGATGGCTACACCTTC. Translated, it gives CASSLGRQGNDGYTF.

This clone was seen only a few times. The chain joins TRBV30 to TRBJ2-7; TRBD2 is a possible D gene (7 bases). Trimming shortened V by 2 bases and J by 5 bases, and 19 bases separated the two germline ends. Germline V gene lookup returns CDR1 GTSNPN and CDR2 SVGIG (reference sequence). This CDR3 has 15 amino acids. CDR3: CAWSPKGGVLHEQYF. The CDR3 nucleotides are TGTGCCTGGAGTCCCAAGGGGGGGGTCCTCCACGAGCAGTACTTC.

The table lists this clone with a few counts. This chain links TRBV15 with TRBJ1-1, with D unresolved. This CDR3 is built from 13 residues. V lost 8 bases and J 1 base, leaving 11 bases between the germline ends. CDR1 is LNHNV and CDR2 is YYDKDF in the germline V gene (reference sequence). The CDR3 spells CATRTVANTEAFF. The CDR3 bases are TGTGCCACCCGGACCGTGGCGAACACTGAAGCTTTCTTT. Looking up the rest from reference TRBV15 and TRBJ1-1 gives the full variable domain: DAMVIQNPRYQVTQFGKPVTLSCSQTLNHNVMYWYQQKSSQAPKLLFHYYDKDFNNEADTPDNFQSRRPNTSFCFLDIRSPGLGDTAMYLCATRTVANTEAFFGQGTRLTVV.

A word on this clone: This sample includes further DNA sequences coding for the same CDR3. The V and J genes are TRBV30 and TRBJ1-3; D not certain. Germline CDR1 is GTSNPN and CDR2 is SVGIG (reference sequence). Trimming stripped 4 bases from V and 7 bases from J, with 11 bases between. The CDR3 contains 12 residues. CDR3 loop: CAWNGGANTIYF. In nucleotides, the CDR3 is TGTGCCTGGAATGGAGGCGCGAACACCATATATTTT.

This chain uses TRBV28 with TRBJ1-1, with D possibly being TRBD1 (6 bases). The germline V gene encodes CDR1 MDHEN and CDR2 SYDVKM. V was trimmed by 4 bases and J by 7 bases, leaving 22 bases between them. CDR3 size: 16 residues. CDR3 bases: TGTGCCAGCAGTTCTAAACTAACGGACAGACGGGGTGAAGCTTTCTTT. The encoded protein is CASSSKLTDRRGEAFF.

CDR3: CASSSEGTSGTSSYNEQFF. The CDR3 DNA reads as TGCGCCAGCAGCTCGGAAGGGACTAGCGGGACTAGCTCCTACAATGAGCAGTTCTTC. The chain uses TRBV5-1 and TRBJ2-1, with 13 bases lining up with TRBD2. The CDR3 spans 19 residues. V dropped 3 bases and J dropped 0; count of bases not matched to a gene: 9. The V gene's germline CDR1 is SGHRS and CDR2 YFSETQ.

This clone has more than one count but fewer than ten. The chain carries TRBV5-4 and TRBJ1-1; TRBD1 agrees at 9 bases. The J segment lost 3 bases and the V segment lost 4 bases, leaving 4 bases of the junction unmatched. Germline loops: CDR1 SGHNT, CDR2 YYREEE (reference sequence). CDR3 length: 14 residues. The CDR3 DNA sequence: TGTGCCAGCAGCGGGACAGGGAGGGACACTGAAGCTTTCTTT. Protein: CASSGTGRDTEAFF.

The CDR3 protein is CASSLRGQAGGPETQYF. CDR3 in DNA: TGTGCCAGCAGCTTAAGGGGGCAAGCGGGAGGGCCCGAGACCCAGTACTTC. The chain carries TRBV7-9 and TRBJ2-5, with 10 bases identical to TRBD2. From germline, CDR1 is SEHNR and CDR2 FQNEAQ (reference sequence). The V gene end was trimmed by 2 bases and the J gene end by 5 bases; junction bases not matched to a gene: 11. The CDR3 sequence is 17 residues long.

The V gene is TRBV5-5, the J gene TRBJ1-6; TRBD1 might be the D (5 bases). This CDR3 spans 15 amino acids. Germline CDR1 is SGHKS and CDR2 is YYEKEE (reference sequence). Trimming removed 2 bases from V and 9 bases from J, with 15 bases in between. CDR3 in amino acids: CASSFGREGGSPLHF. Written as DNA, the CDR3 is TGTGCCAGCAGCTTCGGCAGGGAGGGCGGTTCACCCCTCCACTTT.

The CDR3 reads CASSVVRRPTEAFF. CDR3 bases: TGTGCCAGCAGCGTGGTTCGTAGGCCCACTGAAGCTTTCTTT. The V gene is TRBV7-9, the J gene TRBJ1-1; D gene unclear. CDR1 is SEHNR and CDR2 is FQNEAQ in the germline V gene (reference sequence). With 5 bases removed from V and 4 bases from J, the gap between germline ends came to 14 bases. The CDR3 is 14 residues long.

This clone was observed a few times. CDR3: CASSLDGRYGYTF. As DNA, the CDR3 is TGTGCCAGCAGCTTGGACGGACGCTATGGCTACACCTTC. The genes are TRBV11-3 and TRBJ1-2; no firm D call. Per germline, CDR1 SGHNT and CDR2 YENEEA. CDR3 length equals 13 residues. Trimming left V 3 bases short and J 4 bases short, with 9 bases between.

This clone has more than one count but fewer than ten. The chain joins TRBV30 to TRBJ2-2; D is ambiguous. The CDR3 is 13 residues long. The V gene lost 4 bases and the J gene lost 1 base, with 7 bases spanning the gap. The germline V gene encodes CDR1 GTSNPN and CDR2 SVGIG (reference sequence). The CDR3 DNA reads as TGTGCCTGGACTGGCCAGAACACCGGGGAGCTGTTTTTT. Translated: CAWTGQNTGELFF. The variable domain in full, with the rest retrieved from reference TRBV30 and TRBJ2-2, is SQTIHQWPATLVQPVGSPLSLECTVEGTSNPNLYWYRQAAGRGLQLLFYSVGIGQISSEVPQNLSASRPQDRQFILSSKKLLLSDSGFYLCAWTGQNTGELFFGEGSRLTVL.